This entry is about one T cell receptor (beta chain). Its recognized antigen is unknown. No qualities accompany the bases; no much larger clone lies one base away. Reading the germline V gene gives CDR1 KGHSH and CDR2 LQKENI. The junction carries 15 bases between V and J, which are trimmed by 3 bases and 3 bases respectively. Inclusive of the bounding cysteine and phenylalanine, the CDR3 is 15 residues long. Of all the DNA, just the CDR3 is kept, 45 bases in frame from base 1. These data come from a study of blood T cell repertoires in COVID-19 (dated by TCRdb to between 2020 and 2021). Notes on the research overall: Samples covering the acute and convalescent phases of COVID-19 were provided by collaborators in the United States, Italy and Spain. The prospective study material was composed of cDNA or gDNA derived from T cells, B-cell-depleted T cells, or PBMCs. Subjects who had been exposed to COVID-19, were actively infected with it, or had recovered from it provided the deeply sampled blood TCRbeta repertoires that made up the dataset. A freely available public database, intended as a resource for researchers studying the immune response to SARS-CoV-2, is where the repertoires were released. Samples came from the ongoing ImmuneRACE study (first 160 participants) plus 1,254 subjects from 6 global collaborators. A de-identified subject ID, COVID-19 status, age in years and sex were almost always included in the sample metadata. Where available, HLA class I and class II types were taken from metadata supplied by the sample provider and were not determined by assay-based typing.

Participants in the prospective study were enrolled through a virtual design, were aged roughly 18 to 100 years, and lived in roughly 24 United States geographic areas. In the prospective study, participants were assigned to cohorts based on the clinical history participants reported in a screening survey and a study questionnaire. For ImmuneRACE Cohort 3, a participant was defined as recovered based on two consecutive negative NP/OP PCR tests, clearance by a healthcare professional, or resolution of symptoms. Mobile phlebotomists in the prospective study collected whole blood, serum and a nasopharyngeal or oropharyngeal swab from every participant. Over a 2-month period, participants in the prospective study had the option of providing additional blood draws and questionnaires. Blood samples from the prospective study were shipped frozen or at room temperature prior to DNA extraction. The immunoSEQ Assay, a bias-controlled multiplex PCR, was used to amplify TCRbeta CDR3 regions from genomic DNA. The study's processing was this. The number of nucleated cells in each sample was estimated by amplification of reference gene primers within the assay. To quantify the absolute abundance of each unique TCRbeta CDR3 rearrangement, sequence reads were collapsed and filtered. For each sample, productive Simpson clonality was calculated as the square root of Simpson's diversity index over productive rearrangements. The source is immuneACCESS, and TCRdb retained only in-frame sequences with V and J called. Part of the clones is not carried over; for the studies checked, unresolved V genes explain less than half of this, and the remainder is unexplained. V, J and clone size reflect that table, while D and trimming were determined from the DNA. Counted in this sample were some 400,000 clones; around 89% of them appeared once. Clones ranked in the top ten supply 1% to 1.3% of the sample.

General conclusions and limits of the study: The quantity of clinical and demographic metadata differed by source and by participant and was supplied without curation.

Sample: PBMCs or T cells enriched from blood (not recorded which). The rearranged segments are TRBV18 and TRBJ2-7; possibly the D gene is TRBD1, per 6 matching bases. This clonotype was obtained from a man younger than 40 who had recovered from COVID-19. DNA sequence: TGTGCCAGCTCACCCCCGGGACAATCCCTCTACGAGCAGTACTTC. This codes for CASSPPGQSLYEQYF.